A selection of T cell receptor beta chains follows, all from one sample in a study of cytomegalovirus exposure and HLA in healthy donors. The table came from immunoSEQ multiplex PCR; TCRdb's copy has only in-frame clones and leaves some out. The sample yields roughly 140,000 clones, about three quarters seen once. The sequenced sample was PBMCs. These receptor sequences come from a man aged 40-50 years in good health and CMV-seropositive. Each CDR3 is given with its conserved first and last residue. A D gene is named only where the DNA matches it firmly. Rows may omit the clone size; those that give it use once, few, many or a size class.

v_call,clone_size,j_call,d_call,cdr3_aa,cdr3_nt
TRBV19,few,TRBJ2-4,.,CASSAPGHGKNIQYF,TGTGCCAGTAGTGCTCCGGGACACGGCAAAAACATTCAGTACTTC
TRBV19,.,TRBJ2-3,.,CASSLKFYGGGQDTQYF,TGTGCCAGTAGTTTGAAATTCTATGGGGGGGGGCAAGATACGCAGTATTTT
TRBV27,.,TRBJ2-7,.,CASSVSPLSYEQYF,TGTGCCAGCAGTGTAAGCCCTCTTTCCTACGAGCAGTACTTC
TRBV6-5,.,TRBJ2-3,.,CASKLSGATDTQYF,TGTGCCAGCAAACTGAGTGGGGCCACAGATACGCAGTATTTT
TRBV11-2,.,TRBJ2-2,.,CASSLVAGTNTGELFF,TGTGCCAGCAGCTTAGTGGCGGGGACGAACACCGGGGAGCTGTTTTTT
TRBV6-1,.,TRBJ2-6,TRBD2,CASGLGGSGANVLTF,TGTGCCAGCGGCCTGGGGGGGTCTGGGGCCAACGTCCTGACTTTC
TRBV4-2,.,TRBJ2-5,TRBD2,CASSQLSGGASGSRETQYF,TGTGCCAGCAGCCAGCTAAGTGGGGGGGCTAGCGGGAGTAGGGAGACCCAGTACTTC
TRBV6-1,few,TRBJ1-1,.,CASSPRVGVAFF,TGTGCCAGCAGTCCCAGGGTAGGGGTGGCTTTCTTT
TRBV5-1,.,TRBJ2-5,TRBD1,CASRPTGQGGETQYF,TGCGCCAGCAGGCCAACGGGACAGGGAGGCGAGACCCAGTACTTC
TRBV5-1,.,TRBJ2-2,.,CASSSRQPNTGELFF,TGCGCCAGCAGCTCCCGACAGCCGAACACCGGGGAGCTGTTTTTT
TRBV7-2,.,TRBJ2-7,TRBD1,CASSRTGVYEQYF,TGTGCCAGCAGCCGCACAGGGGTCTACGAGCAGTACTTC
TRBV4-2,.,TRBJ2-1,TRBD2,CASSPPSSGSSDEQFF,TGTGCCAGCAGCCCCCCTAGTAGCGGGAGTTCGGATGAGCAGTTCTTC
TRBV1,.,TRBJ1-1,.,CTSSQEDSRRNTKAFF,TGCACCAGCAGCCAAGAGGATAGCAGGAGGAACACTAAAGCTTTCTTT
TRBV6-5,.,TRBJ2-1,TRBD2,CASRPSGRITGEQFF,TGTGCCAGCAGGCCTAGCGGGAGGATAACTGGTGAGCAGTTCTTC
TRBV19,once,TRBJ1-1,.,CASSIRGADEAFF,TGTGCCAGTAGCATCCGGGGGGCAGACGAAGCTTTCTTT
TRBV5-1,.,TRBJ2-3,TRBD2,CASSDTSGTNTDTQYF,TGCGCCAGCAGCGATACTAGCGGGACCAACACAGATACGCAGTATTTT
TRBV28,.,TRBJ2-7,.,CASGKREYF,TGTGCCAGCGGTAAACGGGAGTACTTC
TRBV6-1,.,TRBJ2-7,.,CASSEVGLSSYEQYF,TGTGCCAGCAGTGAAGTCGGACTAAGCTCCTACGAGCAGTACTTC
TRBV5-4,.,TRBJ2-7,TRBD2,CASSLAAGALYEQYF,TGTGCCAGCAGCTTGGCGGCGGGAGCATTATACGAGCAGTACTTC
TRBV7-9,.,TRBJ2-7,TRBD1,CASSQYRTGGYEQYF,TGTGCCAGCAGCCAATACAGGACAGGGGGATACGAGCAGTACTTC
TRBV11-3,.,TRBJ2-1,.,CASSTYSDYPQFF,TGTGCCAGCAGCACATACTCGGACTACCCGCAGTTCTTC
TRBV29-1,few,TRBJ2-3,TRBD2,CSVGSTETSGKSTDTQYF,TGCAGCGTTGGGAGCACCGAGACTAGCGGGAAGAGCACAGATACGCAGTATTTT
TRBV6-4,.,TRBJ2-2,TRBD1,CASSVGQSNTGELFF,TGTGCCAGCAGTGTGGGACAGTCTAACACCGGGGAGCTGTTTTTT